The next 16 T cell receptor beta chains were all read from a single sample in a study of radiotherapy plus CTLA-4 blockade in lung cancer. TCRdb keeps only in-frame clones here, not all; method: immunoSEQ multiplex PCR. The sample yields approximately 70,000 clones, around 77% seen once. The specimen was peripheral blood, collected from a patient treated with radiotherapy plus ipilimumab. The origin of the receptors is a human donor with non-small cell lung cancer whose response to radiotherapy plus ipilimumab could not be evaluated. Some clones in this sample may be carry-over from other donors' samples.

As DNA, the CDR3 is TGTGCCAGCAGCGCGAGCCCTAAGTACCAAGAGACCCAGTACTTC. Translating it yields CASSASPKYQETQYF. This rearrangement joins TRBV5-6 to TRBJ2-5; D is undetermined. V lost 4 bases and J 0 bases, leaving 13 bases between the germline ends. This CDR3 has 15 residues. Germline CDR1 is SGHDT and CDR2 is YYEEEE.

The rearrangement links TRBV27 to TRBJ2-7, with D perhaps matching TRBD1 (6 bases). Deletions cut 5 bases from V and 5 bases from J, with 16 bases between. CDR1 is MNHEY and CDR2 is SMNVEV in the germline V gene (reference sequence). The CDR3 consists of 14 residues. CDR3: CASSLRDNPNEQYF. CDR3 DNA sequence: TGTGCCAGCAGTCTCCGGGACAACCCCAACGAGCAGTACTTC.

V gene TRBV7-2 combines with J gene TRBJ1-2, with unresolved D. The CDR3 extends over 15 amino acids. V was cut by 5 bases and J by 0 bases, with 13 bases left in between. Germline V gives CDR1 SGHTA, CDR2 FQGNSA. In DNA, the CDR3 is TGTGCCAGCAGCCCGACCAGGAATACTAACTATGGCTACACCTTC. Amino acids: CASSPTRNTNYGYTF.

This clone was detected once. This chain joins TRBV4-1 and TRBJ1-1, with 9 bases aligning to TRBD1. The germline V gene encodes CDR1 MGHRA and CDR2 YSYEKL. With V trimmed by 3 bases and J by 3 bases, 8 bases remained unmatched. The CDR3 is 16 amino acids. The CDR3: CASSQLQGAVHTEAFF. The CDR3 bases are TGCGCCAGCAGCCAGCTACAGGGGGCTGTACACACTGAAGCTTTCTTT.

V and J are TRBV5-6 and TRBJ2-5; 7 positions match TRBD2. CDR1 is SGHDT, CDR2 YYEEEE, per germline. The CDR3 sequence is 18 residues long. Trimming took 5 bases from V and 2 from J; bases not matched to a gene: 18. The CDR3 bases are TGTGCCAGCAGTGTGGGCCGGGAGGACTTTGGGGGTCAAGAGACCCAGTACTTC. Its translation is CASSVGREDFGGQETQYF. Filled out from reference TRBV5-6 and TRBJ2-5, the complete variable domain reads DAGVTQSPTHLIKTRGQQVTLRCSPKSGHDTVSWYQQALGQGPQFIFQYYEEEERQRGNFPDRFSGHQFPNYSSELNVNALLLGDSALYLCASSVGREDFGGQETQYFGPGTRLLVL.

The chain's CDR3 is CASSLKRSSSYNEQFF. The DNA of the CDR3 is TGTGCCAGCAGCCTTAAGCGGTCTAGCTCCTACAATGAGCAGTTCTTC. This sequence joins TRBV7-9 and TRBJ2-1, with TRBD2 as a possible D gene (5 bases). Germline V gene sequence: CDR1 SEHNR, CDR2 FQNEAQ (reference sequence). The V end was cut by 5 bases, the J end by 0 bases, with 14 bases between. The CDR3 consists of 16 residues.

The V gene is TRBV12-5, the J gene TRBJ1-4, with 8 bases matching TRBD1. Trimming at V came to 0 bases and at J to 8 bases, leaving 8 bases not matched to a gene. The CDR3 has 16 amino acids. Germline V gives CDR1 LGHNT, CDR2 FRNRAP. DNA for the CDR3: TGTGCTAGTGGTTTGGTGAAGGACAGGGAAGACGAAAAACTGTTTTTT. Its translation: CASGLVKDREDEKLFF.

The rearrangement links TRBV10-3 to TRBJ2-1; no firm D call. V lost 7 bases and J 4 bases, leaving 11 bases between the germline ends. Germline CDR1 ENHRY, CDR2 SYGVKD. The CDR3 is 13 residues long. The CDR3: CAIKNGQYNEQFF. CDR3 nucleotides: TGTGCCATCAAAAATGGCCAGTACAATGAGCAGTTCTTC.

This clone occurred a few times. The chain couples TRBV30 to TRBJ2-3; 9 nucleotides match TRBD1. The CDR3 spans 15 residues. CDR1 GTSNPN and CDR2 SVGIG come from the germline V gene (reference sequence). The V gene end was trimmed by 0 bases and the J gene end by 3 bases; junction bases not matched to a gene: 4. CDR3 sequence reads: CAWSVTGGWTDTQYF. DNA for the CDR3: TGTGCCTGGAGTGTTACAGGGGGCTGGACAGATACGCAGTATTTT.

The chain employs TRBV28 and TRBJ2-1, with 9 nucleotides matching TRBD2. CDR3 length equals 15 residues. J was trimmed by 9 bases and V by 5 bases; bases with no gene match: 11. Germline assignment: CDR1 MDHEN and CDR2 SYDVKM. The CDR3 DNA sequence: TGTGCCAGCAGTCCTGCGGGCGGGGGGGCCTCTGAGCAGTTCTTC. Translated, it gives CASSPAGGGASEQFF.

At least ten counts were recorded for this clone. The J gene is TRBJ2-7, the V gene TRBV6-5, with 9 bases aligning to TRBD1. This CDR3 is built from 13 residues. Germline V gene lookup returns CDR1 MNHEY and CDR2 SVGAGI. Losses at the gene ends were 5 bases for V and 7 bases for J; bases not matched to a gene: 6. This CDR3 is CASSGGQGREQYF. The CDR3 nucleotides are TGTGCCAGCAGTGGGGGACAGGGTAGGGAGCAGTACTTC.

The CDR3 sequence is CASSFRDRWTEAFF. The CDR3 DNA sequence: TGTGCCAGCAGTTTCCGGGACAGGTGGACTGAAGCTTTCTTT. The rearrangement joins TRBV28 to TRBJ1-1, with 8 bases aligning to TRBD1. The CDR3 covers 14 residues. Per the germline V gene, CDR1 is MDHEN and CDR2 is SYDVKM. V trimming: 3 bases; J trimming: 5 bases; junction bases outside the gene matches: 5.

The genes are TRBV19 and TRBJ1-2, with D unresolved. The CDR3 runs 13 residues. V shed 5 bases and J shed 0 bases, with 7 bases lying between them. The germline V gene encodes CDR1 LNHDA and CDR2 SQIVND (reference sequence). CDR3: CASSGIPNYGYTF. The CDR3 DNA is TGTGCCAGTAGTGGCATCCCTAACTATGGCTACACCTTC.

The chain recombines TRBV5-1 with TRBJ1-5; D perhaps matches TRBD1 (6 bases). Germline CDR1 and CDR2: SGHRS and YFSETQ. This CDR3 has 13 residues. The V end lost 7 bases, the J end lost 4 bases, and 12 bases lay between the germline ends. The CDR3 loop is CASADDRNQPQHF. The CDR3 bases are TGCGCCAGCGCTGATGACAGGAATCAGCCCCAGCATTTT.

This clone came up a few times. The chain carries TRBV4-1 and TRBJ1-2; D remains ambiguous. In germline, CDR1 is MGHRA, CDR2 YSYEKL. The CDR3 runs 14 residues. V was trimmed by 0 bases and J by 5 bases, leaving 10 bases between them. The CDR3 coding sequence is TGCGCCAGCAGCCAAGATGCGGGAAAATATGGCTACACCTTC. Translation: CASSQDAGKYGYTF.

The chain joins TRBV7-2 to TRBJ2-5; TRBD2 is a possible D gene (6 bases). The CDR3 is 13 residues long. Trimming removed 6 bases from V and 5 bases from J, with 13 bases in between. CDR1 is SGHTA, CDR2 FQGNSA, per germline. The CDR3 sequence: CASRGTAFETQYF. CDR3 in DNA: TGTGCCAGCAGGGGGACTGCTTTTGAGACCCAGTACTTC.